The source of this T cell receptor beta chain is a study of shared clonotypes between healthy human individuals. General observations from the study: Among donors, clonotype sharing was expected to be affected by sequencing depth.

Between the trimmed V and J ends, which lost 0 bases and 2 bases, there was a span of 11 bases. Per the germline V gene, CDR1 is LGHNA and CDR2 is YNFKEQ. The CDR3 has 15 amino acids. Adults of Caucasian background living in Nashville, Tennessee made up all donors. Points on this clone: The antigen is undetermined.

Assay used: immunoSEQ multiplex PCR; TCRdb lists only in-frame clones, some missing. The sample includes around 700,000 clones, about two thirds of them seen just once. Sequenced: memory CD4+ T cells sorted from blood. The subset: CD45RA-negative fraction. The chain joins TRBV4-2 to TRBJ2-7; no clear D. The TCR comes from a woman aged 25 to 39 in good health. CDR3 loop: CASSQDRVGPYEQYF. CDR3 nucleotide sequence: TGTGCCAGCAGCCAAGACCGGGTCGGGCCCTACGAGCAGTACTTC.